This TCR beta chain appears in the sequencing data of a study of cytomegalovirus exposure and HLA in healthy donors. The PCR was carried out with 60 Vbeta primers and 13 Jbeta primers. The assay was immunoSEQ multiplex PCR, and TCRdb's table has in-frame clones only and misses some. The table records some 130,000 clones, around 63% of them present only once. The germline gives CDR1 MDHEN, CDR2 SYDVKM. V shed 6 bases, J shed 5 bases, and the junction held 12 bases outside the gene matches. The CDR3 loop spans 15 amino acids. The source of this sequence is a human donor in good health. The V gene is TRBV28, the J gene TRBJ2-5; 7 bases line up with TRBD2. The sample consisted of PBMCs. CDR3 bases: TGTGCCAGCAGCATCGGGACCTTCGGGGGGGAGACCCAGTACTTC. Amino acid sequence: CASSIGTFGGETQYF.